One and the same sample provided the 4 T cell receptor beta chains below, sequenced in a study of blood T cell repertoires in COVID-19. The repertoire was sequenced with immunoSEQ multiplex PCR; TCRdb's copy has only in-frame clones and lacks some. The repertoire has 210,000 or so clones, 90% of them found once; the top ten carry approximately 0.62%. Sequences were obtained from peripheral blood. The source is a man in his forties or fifties with acute or convalescent COVID-19.

J is TRBJ2-6 and V is TRBV5-4; a possible D gene is TRBD1 (5 bases). V was trimmed by 4 bases and J by 0 bases, leaving 8 bases between them. Germline-derived CDR1 and CDR2 are SGHNT and YYREEE (reference sequence). This CDR3 spans 15 amino acids. The CDR3 loop reads CASSMQGSGANVLTF. The CDR3, as DNA: TGTGCCAGCAGCATGCAGGGCTCTGGGGCCAACGTCCTGACTTTC.

The J gene is TRBJ2-5, the V gene TRBV5-6, with a tentative D call TRBD2 (6 bases). Trimming shortened V by 2 bases and J by 1 base, and 6 bases separated the two germline ends. This CDR3 has 13 residues. Germline values: CDR1 SGHDT, CDR2 YYEEEE. CDR3 bases: TGTGCCAGCAGCTTCGGGGGCCAAGAGACCCAGTACTTC. Amino acids: CASSFGGQETQYF.

The sample holds a few counts of this clone. The chain uses TRBV7-9 and TRBJ1-5; 7 positions match TRBD1. The CDR3 has 15 amino acids. J was trimmed by 5 bases and V by 3 bases; bases with no gene match: 7. CDR1 SEHNR and CDR2 FQNEAQ come from the germline V gene (reference sequence). CDR3: CASSLGDSLYQPQHF. The CDR3 DNA sequence: TGTGCCAGCAGCTTGGGGGACAGCCTTTATCAGCCCCAGCATTTT. The whole variable domain, filled in from reference TRBV7-9 and TRBJ1-5, reads DTGVSQNPRHKITKRGQNVTFRCDPISEHNRLYWYRQTLGQGPEFLTYFQNEAQLEKSRLLSDRFSAERPKGSFSTLEIQRTEQGDSAMYLCASSLGDSLYQPQHFGDGTRLSIL.

This rearrangement joins TRBV27 to TRBJ2-5, with D possibly being TRBD2 (5 bases). From germline, CDR1 is MNHEY and CDR2 SMNVEV (reference sequence). V was cut by 3 bases and J by 4 bases, with 12 bases left in between. This CDR3 has 14 amino acids. Here the CDR3 reads CASSFTGMGETQYF. The CDR3 nucleotides are TGTGCCAGCAGTTTTACGGGAATGGGAGAGACCCAGTACTTC.